This TCR beta chain was profiled in a study of T cell repertoires in cytomegalovirus infection (dated by TCRdb to the late 2010s). For the wider study: The HLA type of each donor mattered for the analysis, because public TCR beta signatures pointed to carriage of CMV infection along with the matching HLA type. Findings and caveats that apply to the study as a whole: The ex vivo response was dominated by HLA-C-restricted CMV-specific TCR beta clonotypes, and the single most frequent clonotype in two of eight donors was supplied by these HLA-C-restricted clonotypes. Cumulative frequency of public TCR beta family members discriminated carriers of CMV infection plus the relevant HLA type in this cohort and an independent approximately 370-donor cohort.

The sequencer listed for this sample is Illumina HiSeq 1500. TCRdb took the public reads, trimmed them with fastp at Q25, ran MiXCR for clone calling and kept in-frame beta chains. For every CDR3 protein sequence, its rows merge into one entry that carries the most common genes and DNA. Present in this sample are about 740,000 distinct CDR3 sequences, 35% of which were seen just once. Around 2.6% of the sample rests with the top ten. This clonotype was seen only once. Its target antigen remains unknown. Per-nucleotide qualities are absent, and no much larger clonotype sits a single base away. One read alone provides weak support. According to the germline V gene (reference sequence), CDR1 reads DFQATT and CDR2 reads SNEGSKA. Germline trimming amounts to 6 bases on V and 4 bases on J, with 9 as the count of junction bases outside the gene matches. The CDR3, from cysteine to phenylalanine, totals 14 residues. The CDR3 DNA has 42 bases and is translated from base 1.

This receptor was identified in a human donor in good health (CMV status not recorded). Some clones in this sample may be carry-over from other donors' samples. Sequenced sample: PBMCs. The chain is encoded by TRBV20-1 joined to TRBJ2-1, with 7 bases aligning to TRBD1. DNA sequence: TGCAGTGCGTATCGACAGGGACAGTACAATGAGCAGTTCTTC. Protein translation: CSAYRQGQYNEQFF.